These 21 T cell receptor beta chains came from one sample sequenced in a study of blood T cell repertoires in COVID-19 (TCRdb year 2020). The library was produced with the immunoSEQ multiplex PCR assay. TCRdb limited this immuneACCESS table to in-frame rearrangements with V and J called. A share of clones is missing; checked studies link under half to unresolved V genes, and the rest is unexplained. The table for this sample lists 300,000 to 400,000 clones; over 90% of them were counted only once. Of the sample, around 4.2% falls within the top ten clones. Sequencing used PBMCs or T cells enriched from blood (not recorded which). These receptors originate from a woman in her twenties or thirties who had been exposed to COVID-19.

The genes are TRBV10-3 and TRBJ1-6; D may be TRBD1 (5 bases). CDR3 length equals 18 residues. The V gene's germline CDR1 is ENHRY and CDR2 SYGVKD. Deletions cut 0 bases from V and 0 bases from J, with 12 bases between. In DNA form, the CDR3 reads TGTGCCATCAGTGAGTCAGGGGCCGTAAGCTCCTATAATTCACCCCTCCACTTT. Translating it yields CAISESGAVSSYNSPLHF.

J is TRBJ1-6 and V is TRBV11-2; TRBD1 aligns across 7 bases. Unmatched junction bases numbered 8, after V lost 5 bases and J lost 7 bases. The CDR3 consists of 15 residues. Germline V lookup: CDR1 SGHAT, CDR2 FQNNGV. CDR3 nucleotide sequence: TGTGCCAGCAGCAGCTACAGGGGTGGGAATTCACCCCTCCACTTT. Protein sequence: CASSSYRGGNSPLHF.

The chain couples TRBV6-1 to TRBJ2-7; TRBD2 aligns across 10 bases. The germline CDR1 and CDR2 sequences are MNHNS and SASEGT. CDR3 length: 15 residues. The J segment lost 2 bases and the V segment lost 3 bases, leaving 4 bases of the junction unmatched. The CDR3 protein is CASSDSGGPTYEQYF. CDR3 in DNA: TGTGCCAGCAGTGATAGCGGGGGGCCGACCTACGAGCAGTACTTC.

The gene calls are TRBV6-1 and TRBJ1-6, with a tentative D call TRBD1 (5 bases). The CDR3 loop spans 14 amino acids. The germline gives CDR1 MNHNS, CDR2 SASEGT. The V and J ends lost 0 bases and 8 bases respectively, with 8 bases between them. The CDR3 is CASSEAGGDSPLHF. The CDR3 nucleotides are TGTGCCAGCAGTGAAGCGGGAGGGGATTCACCCCTCCACTTT.

The CDR3 spells CASSFSGYSVDTQYF. The CDR3 DNA reads TGTGCCAGCAGCTTTTCAGGTTATTCGGTAGATACGCAGTATTTT. The chain employs TRBV27 and TRBJ2-3; D not certain. Germline loops: CDR1 MNHEY, CDR2 SMNVEV (reference sequence). V lost 6 bases, J lost 5 bases, and 18 bases lay in between. The CDR3 has 15 residues.

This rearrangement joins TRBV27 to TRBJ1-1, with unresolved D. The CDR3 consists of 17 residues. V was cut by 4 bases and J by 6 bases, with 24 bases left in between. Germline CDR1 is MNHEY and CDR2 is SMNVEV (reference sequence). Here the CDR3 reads CASSSMGWEPKRSEAFF. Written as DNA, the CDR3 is TGTGCCAGCAGTTCCATGGGATGGGAGCCGAAAAGGTCTGAAGCTTTCTTT.

The CDR3 region is CASSLEGGADTQYF. The CDR3 nucleotides are TGTGCCAGCAGCTTGGAAGGGGGCGCAGATACGCAGTATTTT. This chain links TRBV5-4 with TRBJ2-3; TRBD1 aligns across 7 bases. The V gene end was trimmed by 0 bases and the J gene end by 4 bases; junction bases not matched to a gene: 2. The CDR3 runs 14 residues. Germline assignment: CDR1 SGHNT and CDR2 YYREEE (reference sequence).

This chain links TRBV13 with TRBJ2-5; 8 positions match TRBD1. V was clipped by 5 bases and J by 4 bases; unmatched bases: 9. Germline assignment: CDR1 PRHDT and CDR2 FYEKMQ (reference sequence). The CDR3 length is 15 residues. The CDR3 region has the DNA TGTGCCAGCAGCGCCCGGACAGGGTATCGAGAGACCCAGTACTTC. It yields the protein CASSARTGYRETQYF.

Written as DNA, the CDR3 is TGCAGCGTTGACAAGGGGCCACTATTAAATGTCTATGGCTACACCTTC. It translates to CSVDKGPLLNVYGYTF. The rearrangement joins TRBV29-1 to TRBJ1-2; D perhaps matches TRBD1 (5 bases). This CDR3 spans 16 amino acids. With 3 bases removed from V and 4 bases from J, the gap between germline ends came to 21 bases. Germline CDR1 and CDR2: SQVTM and ANQGSEA.

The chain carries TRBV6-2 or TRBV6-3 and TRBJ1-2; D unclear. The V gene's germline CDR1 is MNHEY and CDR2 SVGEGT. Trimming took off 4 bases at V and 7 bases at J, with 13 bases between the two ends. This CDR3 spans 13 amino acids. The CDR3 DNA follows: TGTGCCAGCAGTTCCCTCGGAGTGGCTGGCTACACCTTC. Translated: CASSSLGVAGYTF.

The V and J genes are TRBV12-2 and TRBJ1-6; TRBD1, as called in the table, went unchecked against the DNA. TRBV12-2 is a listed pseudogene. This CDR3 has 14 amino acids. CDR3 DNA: TGTGCAAGTCGCTTGAACAGGGGGTATTCACCCCTCCACTTT. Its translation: CASRLNRGYSPLHF.

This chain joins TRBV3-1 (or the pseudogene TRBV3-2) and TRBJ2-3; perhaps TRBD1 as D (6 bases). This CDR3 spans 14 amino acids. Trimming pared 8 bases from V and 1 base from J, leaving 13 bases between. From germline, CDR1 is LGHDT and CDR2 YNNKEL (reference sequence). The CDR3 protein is CASQPGHRTDTQYF. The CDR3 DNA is TGTGCCAGCCAGCCGGGACATCGCACAGATACGCAGTATTTT.

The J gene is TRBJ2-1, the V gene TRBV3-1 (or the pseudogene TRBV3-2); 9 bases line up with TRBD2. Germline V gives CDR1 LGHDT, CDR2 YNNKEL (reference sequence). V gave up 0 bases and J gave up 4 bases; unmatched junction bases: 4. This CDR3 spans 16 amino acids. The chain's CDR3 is CASSQDRLAEYNEQFF. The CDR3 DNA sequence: TGTGCCAGCAGCCAAGATCGACTAGCGGAGTACAATGAGCAGTTCTTC.

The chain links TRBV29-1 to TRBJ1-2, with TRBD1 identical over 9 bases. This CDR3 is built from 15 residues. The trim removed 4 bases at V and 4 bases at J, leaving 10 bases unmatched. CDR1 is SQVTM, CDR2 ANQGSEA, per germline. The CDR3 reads CSVGPGQGMGYGYTF. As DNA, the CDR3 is TGCAGCGTTGGCCCGGGACAGGGCATGGGCTATGGCTACACCTTC.

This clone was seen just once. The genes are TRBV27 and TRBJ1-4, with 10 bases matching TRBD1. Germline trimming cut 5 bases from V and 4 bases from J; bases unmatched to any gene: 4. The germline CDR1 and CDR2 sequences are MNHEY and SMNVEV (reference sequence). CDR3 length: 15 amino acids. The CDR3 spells CASSARTGGNEKLFF. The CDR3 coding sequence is TGTGCCAGCAGTGCGCGGACAGGGGGTAATGAAAAACTGTTTTTT.

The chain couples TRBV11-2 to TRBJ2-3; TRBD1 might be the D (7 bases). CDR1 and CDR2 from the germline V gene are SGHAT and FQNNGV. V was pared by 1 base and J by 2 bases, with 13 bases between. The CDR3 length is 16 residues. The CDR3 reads CASSLVGGGVTDTQYF. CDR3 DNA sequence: TGTGCCAGCAGCTTAGTAGGAGGGGGCGTCACAGATACGCAGTATTTT.

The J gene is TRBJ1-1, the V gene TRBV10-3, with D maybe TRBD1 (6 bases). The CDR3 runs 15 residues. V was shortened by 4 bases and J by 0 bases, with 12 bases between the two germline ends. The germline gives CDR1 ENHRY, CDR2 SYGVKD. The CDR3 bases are TGTGCCATCAGTGTGGGGCAGGGGATGAACACTGAAGCTTTCTTT. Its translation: CAISVGQGMNTEAFF.

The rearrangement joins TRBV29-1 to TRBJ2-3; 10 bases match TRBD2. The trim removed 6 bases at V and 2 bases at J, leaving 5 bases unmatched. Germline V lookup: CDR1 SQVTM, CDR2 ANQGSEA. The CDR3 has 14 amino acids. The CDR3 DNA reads TGCAGCGTCTTTAGCGGGGGGTCCACAGATACGCAGTATTTT. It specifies CSVFSGGSTDTQYF.

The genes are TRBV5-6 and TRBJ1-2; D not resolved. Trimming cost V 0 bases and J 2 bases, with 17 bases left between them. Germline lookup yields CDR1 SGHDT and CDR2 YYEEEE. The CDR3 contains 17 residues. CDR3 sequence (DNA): TGTGCCAGCAGCTTGGAACGGGGTCCCAAAACGAACTATGGCTACACCTTC. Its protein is CASSLERGPKTNYGYTF.

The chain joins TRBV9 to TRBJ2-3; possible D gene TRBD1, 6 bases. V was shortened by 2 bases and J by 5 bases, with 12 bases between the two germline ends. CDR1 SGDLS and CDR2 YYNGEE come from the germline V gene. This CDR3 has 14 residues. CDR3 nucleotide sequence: TGTGCCAGCAGCGTCCAGGGGATCGGAGATACGCAGTATTTT. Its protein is CASSVQGIGDTQYF.

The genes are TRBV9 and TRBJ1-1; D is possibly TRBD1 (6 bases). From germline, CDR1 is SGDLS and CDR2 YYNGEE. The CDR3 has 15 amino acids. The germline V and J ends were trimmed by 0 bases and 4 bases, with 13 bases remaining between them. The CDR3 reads CASSVVQGLTTEAFF. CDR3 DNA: TGTGCCAGCAGCGTAGTCCAGGGGCTTACCACTGAAGCTTTCTTT. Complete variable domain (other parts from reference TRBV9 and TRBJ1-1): DSGVTQTPKHLITATGQRVTLRCSPRSGDLSVYWYQQSLDQGLQFLIQYYNGEERAKGNILERFSAQQFPDLHSELNLSSLELGDSALYFCASSVVQGLTTEAFFGQGTRLTVV.